Below, 12 T cell receptor beta chains from the same sample are listed, as sequenced in a study of T cells in Graves' hyperthyroidism and ophthalmopathy (dated by TCRdb to between 2018 and 2021). Receptor amplification or capture employed multiplex PCR. TCRdb names Illumina HiSeq 2000 as the instrument used. The TCR beta CDR3 regions were amplified from the RNA transcripts. A first-round RT-PCR of the TCR CDR3 used the HTBI primer set with the Qiagen OneStep RT-PCR kit. The public reads were run again by TCRdb, first through fastp at Q25 and then through MiXCR, and only productive beta chains were kept. Under each unique CDR3 protein, matching rows form one entry showing the most common genes and DNA. For this sample the table gives 500,000 to 800,000 distinct CDR3 sequences, of which about 45% were detected only once. Of the sample, less than 9% is held by the ten largest clones. The sequenced material came from peripheral blood or thyroid tissue (not recorded which). The receptors stem from an adult man with Graves' disease, either hyperthyroidism or ophthalmopathy (not recorded which).

Notes on this clonotype: At one end the junction does not follow the germline gene, possibly because of a read error. The chain uses TRBV5-1 and TRBJ1-5; the D is unclear. Germline V gene sequence: CDR1 SGHRS, CDR2 YFSETQ. This CDR3 is 15 amino acids long. The CDR3 is CATSLNLGPNQPQHF. The CDR3 DNA is TGCGCCACCAGCTTAAATCTCGGCCCAAATCAGCCCCAGCATTTT. Using reference TRBV5-1 and TRBJ1-5 for the parts outside the CDR3, the full variable domain is KAGVTQTPRYLIKTRGQQVTLSCSPISGHRSVSWYQQTPGQGLQFLFEYFSETQRNKGNFPGRFSGRQFSNSRSEMNVSTLELGDSALYLCATSLNLGPNQPQHFGDGTRLSIL.

The chain recombines TRBV10-3 with TRBJ1-4; 8 nucleotides line up with TRBD1. The germline V gene encodes CDR1 ENHRY and CDR2 SYGVKD. Unmatched junction bases numbered 10, after V lost 5 bases and J lost 8 bases. The CDR3 loop spans 15 amino acids. CDR3 DNA sequence: TGTGCCATCAGTTACCCAGGGGGCGCCATGGAAAAACTGTTTTTT. This sequence encodes CAISYPGGAMEKLFF.

This chain uses TRBV5-1 with TRBJ1-5; D not certain. Germline V gene data show CDR1 as SGHRS and CDR2 as YFSETQ. The V gene lost 0 bases and the J gene lost 4 bases, with 14 bases spanning the gap. The CDR3 covers 16 residues. CDR3 DNA sequence: TGCGCCAGCAGCTTGGGTGGGTCGGCGGATAATCAGCCCCAGCATTTT. It is translated as CASSLGGSADNQPQHF.

The chain joins TRBV7-8 to TRBJ2-7; 9 bases are shared with TRBD2. J gave up 7 bases and V 4 bases, and 11 bases lay outside the gene matches. The CDR3 runs 15 residues. Germline V lookup: CDR1 SGHVS, CDR2 FQNEAQ. This CDR3 reads CASSSASGNIQEQYF. The DNA of the CDR3 is TGTGCCAGCAGCTCGGCTAGCGGGAATATACAGGAGCAGTACTTC.

The chain uses TRBV29-1 and TRBJ1-2, with D unclear. CDR1 and CDR2 from the germline V gene are SQVTM and ANQGSEA. The CDR3 has 12 residues. V was trimmed by 8 bases and J by 1 base, leaving 11 bases between them. Here the CDR3 reads CSLAQDNYGYTF. The CDR3 DNA reads TGCAGCTTAGCCCAGGATAACTATGGCTACACCTTC. Full variable domain (rest looked up from reference TRBV29-1 and TRBJ1-2): SAVISQKPSRDICQRGTSLTIQCQVDSQVTMMFWYRQQPGQSLTLIATANQGSEATYESGFVIDKFPISRPNLTFSTLTVSNMSPEDSSIYLCSLAQDNYGYTFGSGTRLTVV.

Notes on this clonotype: This CDR3 is missing its conserved last phenylalanine or tryptophan, likely due to a read error. The chain combines TRBV20-1 with TRBJ2-7; TRBD1 or TRBD2 may be the D gene (5 bases each). V was cut by 3 bases and J by 2 bases, with 17 bases left in between. CDR1 is DFQATT, CDR2 SNEGSKA, per germline (reference sequence). The CDR3 has 15 amino acids. DNA for the CDR3: TGCAGTGCTAGCCTCGGGGCTCATTACACCTACGAGCAGTACTCC. This encodes CSASLGAHYTYEQYS.

This rearrangement joins TRBV7-8 to TRBJ2-7, with 11 bases that match TRBD2. From germline, CDR1 is SGHVS and CDR2 FQNEAQ. The CDR3 covers 16 residues. V shed 1 base, J shed 6 bases, and the junction held 8 bases outside the gene matches. The CDR3 DNA sequence: TGTGCCAGCAGCTTAGGACTAGCGGGACCCAGGTTCGAGCAGTACTTC. Its protein is CASSLGLAGPRFEQYF.

The chain has TRBV20-1 and TRBJ2-7; D might be TRBD1 or TRBD2, each matching 5 bases. Between the trimmed V and J ends, which lost 1 base and 9 bases, there was a span of 10 bases. The CDR3 is 11 amino acids. Per the germline V gene, CDR1 is DFQATT and CDR2 is SNEGSKA (reference sequence). The CDR3 DNA sequence: TGCAGTGCTAGAGTGGGGGTTGGGCAGTACTTC. This encodes CSARVGVGQYF.

To note about this clonotype: One end of the junction does not line up with germline, which may come from a read error. The V call is TRBV7-9, the J call TRBJ1-3; maybe TRBD1 (6 bases). The CDR3 consists of 14 residues. Looked up from germline, CDR1 is SEHNR and CDR2 is FQNEAQ (reference sequence). The CDR3, as DNA: TGTGCCAGCAGCTCGGGGGGCACTGGAAACACCGTATATTTT. Translated, it gives CASSSGGTGNTVYF.

Only a few counts were recorded for this clonotype. This chain joins TRBV12-3 or TRBV12-4 and TRBJ1-5; the D is unclear. The CDR3 covers 12 residues. The V end was cut by 4 bases, the J end by 4 bases, with 5 bases between. The CDR3 nucleotides are TGTGCCAGCAGTTCCATGAATCAGCCCCAGCATTTT. It encodes CASSSMNQPQHF.

This clonotype has more than one count but fewer than ten. The rearrangement links TRBV6-5 to TRBJ1-2; 8 bases match TRBD1. The CDR3 covers 13 residues. CDR1 and CDR2 (germline): MNHEY, SVGAGI. After removal of 5 bases from V and 10 bases from J, the junction contained 9 bases not matched to a gene. CDR3 protein: CASSEEGTGPYTF. Here the CDR3 DNA reads TGTGCCAGCAGTGAAGAAGGGACAGGCCCCTACACCTTC.

This clonotype was counted ten times or more. The chain combines TRBV10-1 with TRBJ1-4, with D perhaps TRBD1 (5 bases). CDR3 length: 14 amino acids. The ends were cut back, 6 bases at V and 7 bases at J, with 15 bases in the middle. Per the germline V gene, CDR1 is WNHNN and CDR2 is SYGVQD (reference sequence). CDR3 loop: CASSAGRGSEKLFF. CDR3 nucleotide sequence: TGCGCCAGCAGCGCGGGACGCGGCAGTGAAAAACTGTTTTTT.